Following are 9 T cell receptor beta chains from one sample sequenced in a study of molecular identifiers for immune sequencing clone quantification. From the PCR reads, TCRdb called clonotypes with MiXCR, one entry per CDR3 protein. The sample includes under 350,000 distinct CDR3 sequences, 24% of them seen just once. Material for sequencing was naive CD8+ T cells from blood, with Jurkat cell RNA spiked in. As to subset: FACS-sorted CD8+CD4-CCR7+CD45RA+ naive T cells. These receptors came from a human donor in good health. Some libraries in this study had Jurkat cell RNA spiked in.

Ten or more counts support this clonotype. V is TRBV29-1 and J is TRBJ2-2; 9 nucleotides line up with TRBD2. The CDR3 runs to 18 residues. V shed 0 bases and J 5 bases; nucleotides not matched to a gene: 13. Germline CDR1 and CDR2: SQVTM and ANQGSEA. The CDR3 DNA reads as TGCAGCGTTGAAGACTCTAGCGGGGTCCTCCCGGGGACCGGGGAGCTGTTTTTT. Its translation: CSVEDSSGVLPGTGELFF.

This clonotype was seen at least ten times. This sequence joins TRBV29-1 and TRBJ2-3; perhaps TRBD1 as D (7 bases). This CDR3 is built from 14 residues. Germline-derived CDR1 and CDR2 are SQVTM and ANQGSEA. Between the trimmed V and J ends, which lost 5 bases and 4 bases, there was a span of 16 bases. CDR3 in amino acids: CSVTGEVFADTQYF. The CDR3 DNA follows: TGCAGCGTTACAGGGGAGGTTTTCGCAGATACGCAGTATTTT.

This clonotype has ten or more counts. The J gene is TRBJ2-3, the V gene TRBV7-2, with 9 nucleotides matching TRBD2. Germline assignment: CDR1 SGHTA and CDR2 FQGNSA. CDR3 length equals 17 residues. The junction had 12 bases not matched to a gene; V was cut back by 4 bases and J by 4 bases. The CDR3 region is CASSSLAGPLPADTQYF. CDR3 bases: TGTGCCAGCAGCTCTCTAGCGGGGCCCCTTCCCGCAGATACGCAGTATTTT.

This clonotype was observed a few times. This sequence joins TRBV6-2 or TRBV6-3 and TRBJ2-3; a weak D match, TRBD2 (7 bases). V was cut by 2 bases and J by 3 bases, with 12 bases left in between. Germline-derived CDR1 and CDR2 are MNHEY and SVGEGT. CDR3 length: 15 amino acids. This CDR3 reads CASSYVAGATDTQYF. The CDR3 DNA reads TGTGCCAGCAGTTACGTCGCGGGGGCGACAGATACGCAGTATTTT.

J is TRBJ2-5 and V is TRBV4-3; D gene unclear. This CDR3 contains 14 residues. Trimming cost V 0 bases and J 1 base, with 6 bases left between them. Germline CDR1 is LGHNA and CDR2 is YSLEER. As DNA, the CDR3 is TGCGCCAGCAGCCAAGATCTGACCCAAGAGACCCAGTACTTC. Protein sequence: CASSQDLTQETQYF.

Concerning this clonotype: This may come from a read error, since a much larger clone is one base off. V usage is TRBV15 and J usage is TRBJ2-2; D may correspond to TRBD1 or TRBD2 (5 bases each). Germline CDR1 and CDR2: LNHNV and YYDKDF (reference sequence). The CDR3 sequence is 15 residues long. CDR3 region: CATSLGRLNAGELFF. For the CDR3, the DNA is TGTGCCACCAGCCTGGGACGGCTGAACGCCGGGGAGCTGTTTTTT. The whole variable domain, filled in from reference TRBV15 and TRBJ2-2, reads DAMVIQNPRYQVTQFGKPVTLSCSQTLNHNVMYWYQQKSSQAPKLLFHYYDKDFNNEADTPDNFQSRRPNTSFCFLDIRSPGLGDTAMYLCATSLGRLNAGELFFGEGSRLTVL.

This clonotype was counted at least ten times. The chain joins TRBV30 to TRBJ2-7; D is undetermined. Germline V gene data show CDR1 as GTSNPN and CDR2 as SVGIG (reference sequence). This CDR3 region has 10 residues. Trimming took off 5 bases at V and 7 bases at J, with 9 bases between the two ends. DNA for the CDR3: TGTGCCTGGGGTACAGCGGAGCAGTACTTC. Residues: CAWGTAEQYF.

V and J are TRBV28 and TRBJ2-7, with D uncertain. The CDR3 contains 13 residues. Trimming took off 2 bases at V and 7 bases at J, with 12 bases between the two ends. Germline V gene data show CDR1 as MDHEN and CDR2 as SYDVKM. In DNA, the CDR3 is TGTGCCAGCAGTTTAATTAGGCCCACGGAGCAGTACTTC. Protein sequence: CASSLIRPTEQYF. Full variable domain (outside the CDR3, taken from reference TRBV28 and TRBJ2-7): DVKVTQSSRYLVKRTGEKVFLECVQDMDHENMFWYRQDPGLGLRLIYFSYDVKMKEKGDIPEGYSVSREKKERFSLILESASTNQTSMYLCASSLIRPTEQYFGPGTRLTVT.

Comment on this clonotype: A junction boundary mismatches the germline segment, possibly from a read error. The chain links TRBV7-9 to TRBJ1-4, with D tentatively TRBD1 (5 bases). The germline gives CDR1 SEHNR, CDR2 FQNEAQ (reference sequence). This CDR3 comprises 14 residues. The CDR3 loop is CASTPGLLHDKLFF. In DNA, the CDR3 is TGTGCCAGCACGCCGGGACTTCTCCATGATAAACTGTTTTTT.